The 21 T cell receptor beta chains in this list originate from one sample, sequenced in a study of early T cells in non-severe SARS-CoV-2 infection. TCRdb re-called the 5' RACE reads through MiXCR, storing one row per CDR3 protein. This table has tens of thousands of distinct CDR3 sequences, approximately 11% appearing once. Material: whole blood, obtained at baseline. Source of these receptors: an adult who was a healthcare worker with PCR-confirmed SARS-CoV-2 infection or an uninfected control (not recorded which).

V gene TRBV5-5 combines with J gene TRBJ2-5, with TRBD2 matching over 10 bases. The V segment lost 4 bases and the J segment 1 base; nucleotides outside the gene matches: 7. CDR1 is SGHKS and CDR2 is YYEKEE in the germline V gene (reference sequence). The length of the CDR3 is 16 residues. In DNA, the CDR3 is TGTGCCAGCAGCGCTACTAGCGGGGCCCCCCAAGAGACCCAGTACTTC. This encodes CASSATSGAPQETQYF.

This clonotype was observed a few times. The V call is TRBV6-2 or TRBV6-3, the J call TRBJ1-5, with D hard to call. Germline V CDR1 and CDR2: MNHEY, SVGEGT. V shed 6 bases and J shed 3 bases, with 12 bases lying between them. The length of the CDR3 is 14 residues. Written as DNA, the CDR3 is TGTGCCAGCAGAGAGGACCTCTTCAATCAGCCCCAGCATTTT. It specifies CASREDLFNQPQHF.

This clonotype was seen more than once but under ten times. J is TRBJ1-5 and V is TRBV11-3; no clear D gene. Germline V gene data show CDR1 as SGHNT and CDR2 as YENEEA. This CDR3 comprises 13 residues. The V end lost 4 bases, the J end lost 7 bases, and 11 bases lay between the germline ends. The CDR3 coding sequence is TGTGCCAGCAGCTCAGCTTTTGGGCAGCCCCAGCATTTT. Its protein is CASSSAFGQPQHF.

The CDR3 coding sequence is TGTGCCAGCAGCAGGGCCGGAGGCGGGAGTGAGCAGTTCTTC. It is translated as CASSRAGGGSEQFF. This rearrangement joins TRBV7-3 to TRBJ2-1; 7 bases match TRBD2. Germline V gene sequence: CDR1 SGHTA, CDR2 FQGTGA. Losses at the gene ends were 5 bases for V and 9 bases for J; bases not matched to a gene: 10. CDR3 size: 14 residues.

This clonotype showed up just a few times. The J gene is TRBJ1-1, the V gene TRBV6-5; D is possibly TRBD1 (6 bases). This CDR3 region has 14 residues. CDR1 and CDR2 from the germline V gene are MNHEY and SVGAGI. Trimming stripped 10 bases from V and 0 bases from J, with 15 bases between. The CDR3 protein is CATHGRTVNTEAFF. In DNA, the CDR3 is TGTGCCACCCATGGGAGGACAGTGAACACTGAAGCTTTCTTT.

V is TRBV7-9 and J is TRBJ1-3; the match to TRBD1 covers 8 bases. This CDR3 is 17 amino acids long. The germline V gene encodes CDR1 SEHNR and CDR2 FQNEAQ (reference sequence). With V trimmed by 6 bases and J by 4 bases, 14 bases remained unmatched. The CDR3 reads CASSDTVTGGKGNTIYF. In nucleotides, the CDR3 is TGTGCCAGCAGTGACACCGTTACAGGGGGGAAAGGAAACACCATATATTTT.

This clonotype appeared a few times. The rearrangement joins TRBV7-8 to TRBJ1-5, with 7 nucleotides matching TRBD1. J gave up 5 bases and V 5 bases, and 6 bases lay outside the gene matches. Germline V gives CDR1 SGHVS, CDR2 FQNEAQ. The CDR3 runs to 14 residues. The CDR3 nucleotides are TGTGCCAGCAGCCCTGGACAGGATTATCAGCCCCAGCATTTT. It is translated as CASSPGQDYQPQHF.

A few counts support this clonotype. The chain employs TRBV5-1 and TRBJ2-2; 7 bases are shared with TRBD2. CDR1 is SGHRS, CDR2 YFSETQ, per germline. The CDR3 loop spans 15 amino acids. The V segment lost 1 base and the J segment 3 bases; nucleotides outside the gene matches: 3. CDR3 coding DNA: TGCGCCAGCAGCTTGAGCCTAGCGGACACCGGGGAGCTGTTTTTT. This codes for CASSLSLADTGELFF.

The rearrangement links TRBV30 to TRBJ1-1; D may be TRBD1 (6 bases). This CDR3 is built from 15 residues. V was clipped by 0 bases and J by 0 bases, with 11 bases between them. Per the germline V gene, CDR1 is GTSNPN and CDR2 is SVGIG (reference sequence). Written as DNA, the CDR3 is TGTGCCTGGAGTGTAACGGGGGGCCTGAACACTGAAGCTTTCTTT. Protein sequence: CAWSVTGGLNTEAFF.

This clonotype was picked up a small number of times. This chain joins TRBV7-9 and TRBJ1-1; D uncertain. This CDR3 is built from 16 residues. V was cut by 6 bases and J by 2 bases, with 19 bases left in between. Germline values: CDR1 SEHNR, CDR2 FQNEAQ (reference sequence). The CDR3 nucleotides are TGTGCCAGCAGGCCCGGCGGGCCTACAGCTAACACTGAAGCTTTCTTT. Translated: CASRPGGPTANTEAFF.

Many counts were recorded for this clonotype. The chain is built from TRBV6-2 or TRBV6-3 and TRBJ1-2; no clear D gene. The CDR3 contains 15 residues. V was shortened by 7 bases and J by 0 bases, with 15 bases between the two germline ends. The germline CDR1 and CDR2 sequences are MNHEY and SVGEGT. The CDR3 is CASNPTGRTNYGYTF. The CDR3 nucleotides read TGTGCCAGCAACCCGACCGGGAGGACTAACTATGGCTACACCTTC.

The chain links TRBV9 to TRBJ1-2; no clear D gene. Per germline, CDR1 SGDLS and CDR2 YYNGEE. This CDR3 spans 12 amino acids. V was clipped by 2 bases and J by 9 bases, with 11 bases between them. Here the CDR3 reads CASSVNLWSYTF. The CDR3 DNA sequence: TGTGCCAGCAGCGTTAATCTGTGGAGCTACACCTTC.

This clonotype was detected a few times. CDR3 sequence (DNA): TGCAGTGCTAGAGATCATCGGACAGGGAGCTCCTACGAGCAGTACTTC. It yields the protein CSARDHRTGSSYEQYF. The chain links TRBV20-1 to TRBJ2-7, with 8 bases identical to TRBD1. The CDR3 runs 16 residues. The V and J ends lost 0 bases and 0 bases, in that order; junction bases with no gene match: 7. Germline CDR1 DFQATT, CDR2 SNEGSKA (reference sequence).

The gene calls are TRBV29-1 and TRBJ1-3; D might be TRBD1 (6 bases). V was clipped by 2 bases and J by 2 bases, with 7 bases between them. The germline V gene has CDR1 SQVTM and CDR2 ANQGSEA. The CDR3 runs to 13 residues. Here the CDR3 DNA reads TGCAGCGTTGAAAGGGGGGCTGGAAACACCATATATTTT. This sequence encodes CSVERGAGNTIYF.

This clonotype was observed a few times. CDR3 protein: CATSRGQGAGLNEQFF. The DNA of the CDR3 is TGTGCCACCAGCAGAGGACAGGGGGCAGGTCTGAATGAGCAGTTCTTC. J is TRBJ2-1 and V is TRBV15; 10 nucleotides agree with TRBD1. The CDR3 sequence is 16 residues long. From germline, CDR1 is LNHNV and CDR2 YYDKDF (reference sequence). The V and J ends lost 1 base and 7 bases, in that order; junction bases with no gene match: 7.

The chain joins TRBV7-2 to TRBJ1-1; 9 positions agree with TRBD1. The CDR3 is 13 residues long. The V segment lost 5 bases and the J segment 7 bases; nucleotides outside the gene matches: 5. CDR1 SGHTA and CDR2 FQGNSA come from the germline V gene. The CDR3, as DNA: TGTGCCAGCAGCGCGACAGGGGGAAATGAAGCTTTCTTT. It translates to CASSATGGNEAFF.

This clonotype occurred a few times. This chain connects TRBV7-2 to TRBJ2-6; tentative D call: TRBD2 (5 bases). V lost 7 bases and J 1 base, leaving 11 bases between the germline ends. CDR1 and CDR2 (germline): SGHTA, FQGNSA. This CDR3 spans 15 amino acids. CDR3 loop: CASNPGVSGANVLTF. For the CDR3, the DNA is TGTGCCAGCAACCCCGGGGTTTCTGGGGCCAACGTCCTGACTTTC.

The rearrangement uses TRBV5-1 and TRBJ2-1, with 8 bases fitting TRBD1. V lost 2 bases, J lost 1 base, and 5 bases stayed unmatched. Germline CDR1 SGHRS, CDR2 YFSETQ. This CDR3 is 16 amino acids long. The CDR3 nucleotides are TGCGCCAGCAGCTTCTCGACAGGGGCTTCCTACAATGAGCAGTTCTTC. Its protein product is CASSFSTGASYNEQFF.

This clonotype was counted many times. The CDR3 protein is CASSLQGRSIGNTIYF. The CDR3 DNA reads TGTGCCAGCAGCTTACAGGGGCGCTCTATTGGAAACACCATATATTTT. The chain is built from TRBV7-9 and TRBJ1-3, with a tentative D call TRBD1 (6 bases). Germline assignment: CDR1 SEHNR and CDR2 FQNEAQ (reference sequence). V was clipped by 2 bases and J by 3 bases, with 14 bases between them. CDR3 size: 16 residues.

In this sample, this clonotype turned up many times. The chain employs TRBV20-1 and TRBJ1-4; 9 bases align to TRBD1. The CDR3 runs 15 residues. The V and J ends lost 2 bases and 7 bases, in that order; junction bases with no gene match: 8. CDR1 and CDR2 (germline): DFQATT, SNEGSKA (reference sequence). CDR3 coding DNA: TGCAGTGCTAGAAGAACCGGGACAGGGAGTGAAAAACTGTTTTTT. This sequence encodes CSARRTGTGSEKLFF.

The table lists this clonotype with many counts. This sequence joins TRBV7-3 and TRBJ1-1, with D possibly TRBD1 on 5 matching bases. V lost 6 bases and J lost 0, with 14 bases in between. The CDR3 has 15 amino acids. Per the germline V gene, CDR1 is SGHTA and CDR2 is FQGTGA. CDR3 sequence: CASRRDPGLNTEAFF. The CDR3 DNA sequence: TGTGCCAGCAGGCGAGACCCGGGGCTGAACACTGAAGCTTTCTTT.